A single sample is the source of the 13 T cell receptor beta chains below, sequenced in a study of metastatic and nonmetastatic thyroid tumors. There were no patients who had received any treatment before thyroid surgery. MiXCR re-clonotyped the PCR reads for TCRdb. The table lists under 4,500 clones, over 35% of them singletons. The sample was tumor tissue. Receptors originate from a male donor with papillary thyroid cancer or a benign thyroid nodule (not recorded which). Some clones in this sample may be carry-over from other donors' samples.

The chain recombines TRBV27 with TRBJ2-1; no reliable D call. The CDR3 is 14 residues long. V dropped 10 bases and J dropped 6 bases, with 19 bases sitting between them. The germline V gene has CDR1 MNHEY and CDR2 SMNVEV (reference sequence). CDR3 sequence: CATRPLMVLNEQFF. CDR3 nucleotides: TGTGCCACTAGACCCCTGATGGTACTCAATGAGCAGTTCTTC.

The V call is TRBV19, the J call TRBJ1-1; D is unresolved. V lost 10 bases to trimming and J lost 2 bases, with 14 bases between them. Germline V CDR1 and CDR2: LNHDA, SQIVND (reference sequence). There are 13 residues in the CDR3. The DNA for the CDR3 is TGTGCCACCAATAGCAAGATTAACACTGAAGCTTTCTTT. Translating it yields CATNSKINTEAFF.

This clone was counted between two and nine times. The genes are TRBV27 and TRBJ2-7; a weak D match, TRBD2 (6 bases). V shed 2 bases and J shed 0 bases, with 8 bases lying between them. The germline CDR1 and CDR2 sequences are MNHEY and SMNVEV (reference sequence). The CDR3 is made up of 14 amino acids. The CDR3 is CASSLLASSYEQYF. The CDR3 nucleotides are TGTGCCAGCAGTTTACTAGCGAGCTCCTACGAGCAGTACTTC.

The J gene is TRBJ2-7, the V gene TRBV4-3, with TRBD1 matching 10 bases. CDR1 LGHNA and CDR2 YSLEER come from the germline V gene. V shed 6 bases and J 4 bases; nucleotides not matched to a gene: 9. The CDR3 has 15 residues. The CDR3 sequence: CASSFSGTGEYEQYF. The CDR3 DNA is TGCGCCAGCAGTTTCTCCGGGACAGGGGAATACGAGCAGTACTTC.

The chain is built from TRBV14 and TRBJ2-3; D not certain. The V gene's germline CDR1 is SGHDN and CDR2 FVKESK. This CDR3 comprises 15 residues. V was cut by 2 bases and J by 2 bases, with 11 bases left in between. The CDR3 is CASSQFQRSTDTQYF. The CDR3, as DNA: TGTGCCAGCAGCCAATTCCAGCGATCCACAGATACGCAGTATTTT.

In its sample, this clone was seen a few times. The CDR3 nucleotides read TGTGCCAGCAGTTTACGCGAGACCCTCCTGAGGAATGAGCAGTTCTTC. As protein: CASSLRETLLRNEQFF. This chain uses TRBV12-3 or TRBV12-4 with TRBJ2-1; D remains unclear. The CDR3 runs 16 residues. The V end lost 2 bases, the J end lost 7 bases, and 18 bases lay between the germline ends.

The sample holds a few counts of this clone. At one end the junction does not follow the germline gene, possibly because of a read error. The gene calls are TRBV19 and TRBJ1-2; possibly TRBD1 for D (5 bases). Germline CDR1 and CDR2: LNHDA and SQIVND (reference sequence). The CDR3 sequence is 15 residues long. CDR3 sequence reads: CASSIWDRGNYCYTF. The DNA of the CDR3 is TGTGCCAGTAGTATATGGGACCGGGGGAACTATTGCTACACCTTC.

J is TRBJ2-5 and V is TRBV6-4; 7 bases fit TRBD2. Germline CDR1 is MRHNA and CDR2 is SNTAGT. The ends lost 4 bases at V and 0 bases at J; junction bases unmatched: 11. The CDR3 runs to 17 residues. The CDR3 nucleotides read TGTGCCAGCAGTGCCCTGGGGGGGACGGGTTACCAAGAGACCCAGTACTTC. This gives the protein CASSALGGTGYQETQYF.

The chain uses TRBV10-2 and TRBJ2-1; no definite D call. The CDR3 is made up of 15 amino acids. Germline V gene data show CDR1 as WSHSY and CDR2 as SAAADI. V lost 0 bases to trimming and J lost 8 bases, with 14 bases between them. The CDR3 loop is CASSESTATGHEQFF. The CDR3 nucleotides read TGCGCCAGCAGTGAGTCGACTGCAACCGGGCATGAGCAGTTCTTC.

This clone was observed a handful of times. The chain has TRBV6-2 or TRBV6-3 and TRBJ1-2; perhaps TRBD1 as D (5 bases). The CDR3 has 17 residues. The germline V gene has CDR1 MNHEY and CDR2 SVGEGT. With 2 bases removed from V and 4 bases from J, the gap between germline ends came to 20 bases. The CDR3 is CASSYKAGLGLAYGYTF. In nucleotides, the CDR3 is TGTGCCAGCAGTTACAAGGCCGGCTTGGGGCTGGCCTATGGCTACACCTTC.

The chain links TRBV28 to TRBJ2-1; the D call may be TRBD1 or TRBD2 (5 bases each). Between the trimmed V and J ends, which lost 6 bases and 1 base, there was a span of 10 bases. The length of the CDR3 is 14 residues. Germline CDR1 reads MDHEN; CDR2 reads SYDVKM. The CDR3 coding sequence is TGTGCCAGCAGCTGGGGACCTTCCTACAATGAGCAGTTCTTC. Translated, it gives CASSWGPSYNEQFF.

This clone has only a few counts. The junction and the germline gene differ at one end; a read error may be behind it. The V and J genes are TRBV19 and TRBJ1-2; the D is unclear. This CDR3 has 14 amino acids. Germline assignment: CDR1 LNHDA and CDR2 SQIVND (reference sequence). Written as DNA, the CDR3 is TGTGACAGTAGTATAGATGGCTGGGTGAATGGCTACACCTTC. Amino acids: CDSSIDGWVNGYTF.

This clone was counted once. The chain carries TRBV7-3 and TRBJ2-5, with 13 positions matching TRBD2. The CDR3 has 16 residues. The germline V gene encodes CDR1 SGHTA and CDR2 FQGTGA. The V segment lost 9 bases and the J segment 2 bases; nucleotides outside the gene matches: 9. CDR3 protein: CASRPGTSGIQETQYF. The CDR3 DNA sequence: TGTGCCAGTAGGCCCGGGACTAGCGGGATTCAAGAGACCCAGTACTTC.